This T cell receptor beta chain was found in a study of early T cells in non-severe SARS-CoV-2 infection (dated by TCRdb to about 2021). Context from the whole study: Bulk RNA from unsorted whole blood was used for TCR sequencing, so alpha and beta chains could not be paired. Findings and caveats that apply to the study as a whole: VDJdb matching was skewed toward anti-spike CD8 responses, so virus-specific expansions were likely underestimated and private and CD4 specificities were missed.

The trim is 0 bases for V and 0 bases for J, with a gap of 3 bases between the germline ends. CDR1 and CDR2, per the germline V gene, are SGHTA and FQGTGA. The CDR3 runs 14 amino acids, cysteine and phenylalanine included. The kept DNA is CDR3 alone, 42 bases in frame from the first base. The library was made by 5' RACE. The instrument given in TCRdb is NextSeq 500. The TCR library protocol attached unique molecular identifiers to individual cDNA molecules to correct for sequencing error and PCR bias. Both TCR alpha and beta chains were sequenced, and tight co-correlation was observed between alpha and beta sequence abundances in each sample. Per the authors' processing: Decombinator V4 was used to annotate the V gene, J gene and CDR3 of the TCR sequences. Expanded TCRs were defined as changing significantly between any two time points under a Poisson model with p below 0.0001. TCR abundances were normalised to the total number of TCRs sequenced in each sample and reported as counts per million. TRAV1-2 paired with TRAJ12, TRAJ20 or TRAJ33 defined MAIT TCRs, while TRAV10 paired with TRAJ18 defined iNKT TCRs. A search of VDJdb, accessed on 1 November 2021, was run for TCRs annotated to CMV, EBV and SARS-CoV-2, with TCRs annotated for multiple antigens excluded. Using fastp trimming at Q25 and MiXCR clonotype assembly, TCRdb reanalyzed the public sequencing data and kept in-frame beta chains. Entries are consolidated by CDR3 protein sequence, retaining the most common genes and DNA. The V and J calls shown here were made by TCRdb, not taken from the authors' results. This sample comprises about 70,000 distinct CDR3 sequences, around 15% of them detected only once. The ten largest account for 3.9% of the sample.

Set within a cohort of healthcare workers in London, UK, this nested case-control study involved weekly PCR testing of nasopharyngeal swabs along with blood sampling. Healthcare workers were recruited during the week of the UK lockdown, between 23 and 31 March 2020, and followed weekly for up to about 16 weeks. On this clonotype itself: Its antigen is unknown. No per-base quality is available; no much larger clone lies one base away.

The TCR was taken from an adult who was a healthcare worker with PCR-confirmed SARS-CoV-2 infection or an uninfected control (not recorded which). The V gene is TRBV7-3 and the J gene is TRBJ1-3; the D gene identity is not certain. Sequenced here: whole blood, sampled at baseline. This receptor carries the CDR3 CASSLTASGNTIYF. DNA sequence: TGTGCCAGCAGCTTAACGGCCTCTGGAAACACCATATATTTT.